This T cell receptor (beta chain) was sequenced during a study of breast tumors, draining lymph nodes, adjacent tissues. MiXCR, applied by TCRdb to the multiplex PCR reads, yields one record per CDR3 protein. The sample includes some 110,000 distinct CDR3 sequences, under 40% of them seen just once. The CDR3 has 15 residues. Germline CDR1 and CDR2: SGHTA and FQGNSA. V lost 5 bases, J lost 0 bases, and 11 bases lay in between. Breast cancer patients provided tissue from their axillary draining lymph nodes. Sequencing input: axillary lymph node tissue. This TCR derives from a female donor with breast cancer. Some clones in this sample may be carry-over from other donors' samples. This chain links TRBV7-2 with TRBJ1-3; D not certain. CDR3 amino acids: CASSPSRASGNTIYF. CDR3 DNA: TGTGCCAGCAGCCCTAGTAGGGCCTCTGGAAACACCATATATTTT.